One sample yielded the 23 T cell receptor beta chains listed below, sequenced in a study of shared clonotypes between healthy human individuals. CD45RO negativity and positive selection for CCR7 defined naive CD8 cells, a population that excluded terminally differentiated effector memory CD45RA+ cells. Using immunoSEQ multiplex PCR, the repertoire was profiled, and TCRdb retains in-frame clones only, with some absent. The sample has millions of clones; approximately 94% are singletons. The sequenced sample consisted of naive CD8+ T cells from PBMCs. The receptors were sampled from a man between 18 and 35 years old in good health. Some clones in this sample may be carry-over from other donors' samples.

V usage is TRBV6-6 and J usage is TRBJ2-1; D call uncertain. The CDR3 length is 11 residues. CDR1 and CDR2 (germline): MNHNY, SVGAGI (reference sequence). V lost 6 bases, J lost 8 bases, and 8 bases lay in between. CDR3 nucleotide sequence: TGTGCCAGCAGCCCCTGGGATGAGCAGTTCTTC. The encoded protein is CASSPWDEQFF.

The chain couples TRBV28 to TRBJ2-1; D is perhaps TRBD2 (5 bases). The CDR3 length is 15 residues. Germline V gene lookup returns CDR1 MDHEN and CDR2 SYDVKM. Trimming removed 6 bases at V and 6 bases at J, with 18 bases between. The CDR3 spells CASRLGILEANEQFF. The CDR3 DNA is TGTGCCAGCAGGCTCGGGATTCTCGAAGCCAATGAGCAGTTCTTC. Full variable domain (missing parts from reference TRBV28 and TRBJ2-1): DVKVTQSSRYLVKRTGEKVFLECVQDMDHENMFWYRQDPGLGLRLIYFSYDVKMKEKGDIPEGYSVSREKKERFSLILESASTNQTSMYLCASRLGILEANEQFFGPGTRLTVL.

The V call is TRBV10-3, the J call TRBJ1-2; TRBD1 matches at 8 bases. With V trimmed by 4 bases and J by 7 bases, 14 bases remained unmatched. Germline values: CDR1 ENHRY, CDR2 SYGVKD. This CDR3 has 16 residues. The CDR3 reads CAISGISGGPLGGYTF. The CDR3 DNA reads TGTGCCATCAGTGGAATTTCAGGGGGCCCACTAGGTGGCTACACCTTC.

On this clone itself: Other nucleotide sequences from this sample produce the same CDR3. The chain carries TRBV19 and TRBJ1-1; maybe TRBD1 (5 bases). The V end was cut by 6 bases, the J end by 2 bases, with 7 bases between. This CDR3 has 12 amino acids. Looked up from germline, CDR1 is LNHDA and CDR2 is SQIVND (reference sequence). CDR3 sequence (DNA): TGTGCCAGTAGCACAGGAAACACTGAAGCTTTCTTT. This encodes CASSTGNTEAFF.

The chain recombines TRBV7-9 with TRBJ2-5; a weak D match, TRBD1 (6 bases). Germline CDR1 is SEHNR and CDR2 is FQNEAQ (reference sequence). V gave up 3 bases and J gave up 5 bases, with 13 bases separating them. The CDR3 contains 14 residues. The CDR3 nucleotides are TGTGCCAGCAGCTTCGACAGGCGCGGGGAGACCCAGTACTTC. This sequence encodes CASSFDRRGETQYF.

The chain has TRBV9 and TRBJ2-1; D possibly corresponds to TRBD1 (5 bases). The ends were cut back, 2 bases at V and 7 bases at J, with 16 bases in the middle. CDR3 length equals 15 residues. The germline V gene encodes CDR1 SGDLS and CDR2 YYNGEE. The CDR3 spells CASSVAAGRNNEQFF. CDR3 nucleotides: TGTGCCAGCAGCGTTGCGGCAGGGCGTAATAATGAGCAGTTCTTC. The full variable domain, rest sourced from reference TRBV9 and TRBJ2-1, is DSGVTQTPKHLITATGQRVTLRCSPRSGDLSVYWYQQSLDQGLQFLIQYYNGEERAKGNILERFSAQQFPDLHSELNLSSLELGDSALYFCASSVAAGRNNEQFFGPGTRLTVL.

The rearrangement joins TRBV5-3 to TRBJ1-2; 8 bases map to TRBD1. TRBV5-3 is noted as an ORF with a role that remains uncertain. The CDR3 runs to 15 residues. With V trimmed by 0 bases and J by 2 bases, 3 bases remained unmatched. The CDR3 sequence: CARSLGGQVNYGYTF. CDR3 nucleotide sequence: TGTGCCAGAAGCTTGGGGGGACAGGTGAACTATGGCTACACCTTC.

The V gene is TRBV30, the J gene TRBJ2-5; D remains ambiguous. Matching the DNA end better, TRBJ2-7 makes the J call doubtful. Germline V gene data show CDR1 as GTSNPN and CDR2 as SVGIG (reference sequence). The CDR3 consists of 14 residues. The CDR3 coding sequence is TGTGCCTGGAGGGGGTGGGGAAGCTCCTACGAGCAGTACTTC. Translated: CAWRGWGSSYEQYF.

The V and J genes are TRBV6-1 and TRBJ1-1; 9 nucleotides match TRBD1. This CDR3 contains 14 residues. Germline trimming cut 8 bases from V and 3 bases from J; bases unmatched to any gene: 7. Per germline, CDR1 MNHNS and CDR2 SASEGT. The CDR3 DNA sequence: TGTGCCAGCGGTTGGGGGACAGGGTACACTGAAGCTTTCTTT. As protein: CASGWGTGYTEAFF.

The J gene is TRBJ2-5, the V gene TRBV30; TRBD2 might be the D (5 bases). The DNA matches TRBJ2-7 better at its end, which makes the J call doubtful. Germline V gene sequence: CDR1 GTSNPN, CDR2 SVGIG (reference sequence). This CDR3 comprises 12 residues. CDR3 region: CAWSQTTYEQYF. Written as DNA, the CDR3 is TGTGCCTGGAGTCAGACTACCTACGAGCAGTACTTC.

The V and J genes are TRBV11-2 and TRBJ2-2; maybe TRBD2 (5 bases). Per germline, CDR1 SGHAT and CDR2 FQNNGV. Trimming removed 3 bases at V and 6 bases at J, with 20 bases between. The CDR3 spans 17 residues. The CDR3 nucleotides read TGTGCCAGCAGCTTCCACTCCAATCCGGGAATAGCCGGGGAGCTGTTTTTT. Residues: CASSFHSNPGIAGELFF. The full variable domain, rest sourced from reference TRBV11-2 and TRBJ2-2, is EAGVAQSPRYKIIEKRQSVAFWCNPISGHATLYWYQQILGQGPKLLIQFQNNGVVDDSQLPKDRFSAERLKGVDSTLKIQPAKLEDSAVYLCASSFHSNPGIAGELFFGEGSRLTVL.

The chain couples TRBV6-5 to TRBJ1-5; TRBD1 agrees at 9 bases. Germline assignment: CDR1 MNHEY and CDR2 SVGAGI. V trimming: 6 bases; J trimming: 5 bases; junction bases outside the gene matches: 5. The CDR3 length is 14 residues. The CDR3 is CASSGTGIYQPQHF. The CDR3 nucleotides read TGTGCCAGCAGCGGGACAGGGATCTATCAGCCCCAGCATTTT.

J is TRBJ1-6 and V is TRBV27, with TRBD1 identical over 10 bases. CDR1 MNHEY and CDR2 SMNVEV come from the germline V gene (reference sequence). The CDR3 consists of 15 residues. Losses at the gene ends were 2 bases for V and 10 bases for J; bases not matched to a gene: 5. CDR3 in DNA: TGTGCCAGCAGTTTAGGACAGGGGGGTAGATCACCCCTCCACTTT. Protein: CASSLGQGGRSPLHF.

This clone was seen once. The chain carries TRBV27 and TRBJ1-2, with D maybe TRBD1 (5 bases). This CDR3 has 14 residues. Trimming stripped 6 bases from V and 4 bases from J, with 15 bases between. Per germline, CDR1 MNHEY and CDR2 SMNVEV (reference sequence). CDR3 sequence (DNA): TGTGCCAGCAGCCCCCGTGGGGCGGCCTATGGCTACACCTTC. Translated: CASSPRGAAYGYTF.

The gene calls are TRBV9 and TRBJ1-2, with D possibly being TRBD1 (5 bases). CDR3 size: 12 residues. Between the trimmed V and J ends, which lost 6 bases and 6 bases, there was a span of 12 bases. The germline CDR1 and CDR2 sequences are SGDLS and YYNGEE. Here the CDR3 DNA reads TGTGCCAGCACCAGCGCGGGGCATGGCTACACCTTC. As protein: CASTSAGHGYTF.

This chain uses TRBV7-6 with TRBJ2-7; D not resolved. Germline V gene lookup returns CDR1 SGHVS and CDR2 FNYEAQ. V shed 4 bases and J shed 5 bases, with 9 bases lying between them. The CDR3 has 12 residues. The CDR3 DNA follows: TGTGCCAGCAGCTCATCCCCCCACGAGCAGTACTTC. Translation gives CASSSSPHEQYF.

The chain joins TRBV5-1 to TRBJ2-1; D gene unclear. The V end lost 6 bases, the J end lost 0 bases, and 13 bases lay between the germline ends. The germline V gene has CDR1 SGHRS and CDR2 YFSETQ. The CDR3 runs to 15 residues. In DNA form, the CDR3 reads TGCGCCAGCAACTTTGCCTCTTCCTCCTACAATGAGCAGTTCTTC. Encoded protein: CASNFASSSYNEQFF. The variable domain in full, completed from reference TRBV5-1 and TRBJ2-1, reads KAGVTQTPRYLIKTRGQQVTLSCSPISGHRSVSWYQQTPGQGLQFLFEYFSETQRNKGNFPGRFSGRQFSNSRSEMNVSTLELGDSALYLCASNFASSSYNEQFFGPGTRLTVL.

Worth noting for this clone: At one of its ends the junction is not consistent with the germline gene, which may arise from a read error. The rearrangement uses TRBV7-9 and TRBJ2-4, with no clear D. The CDR3 has 9 residues. The germline CDR1 and CDR2 sequences are SEHNR and FQNEAQ (reference sequence). As DNA, the CDR3 is TGTGCCAGCAGCTTCCCTCCCCTTTTC. The encoded protein is CASSFPPLF.

The chain uses TRBV28 and TRBJ2-3; D not certain. Germline V lookup: CDR1 MDHEN, CDR2 SYDVKM. This CDR3 has 14 residues. The ends were cut back, 7 bases at V and 0 bases at J, with 11 bases in the middle. In DNA form, the CDR3 reads TGTGCCAGCATGGGCAGAGCTAGCACAGATACGCAGTATTTT. This encodes CASMGRASTDTQYF.

The chain employs TRBV27 and TRBJ1-5; 7 bases match TRBD1. From germline, CDR1 is MNHEY and CDR2 SMNVEV (reference sequence). V shed 6 bases and J 3 bases; nucleotides not matched to a gene: 8. The CDR3 loop spans 15 amino acids. The CDR3 bases are TGTGCCAGCAGCCAAGTGGGACAGCTCAATCAGCCCCAGCATTTT. Amino acids: CASSQVGQLNQPQHF.

About this clone itself: The same CDR3 also results from other DNA sequences found in this sample. The chain links TRBV29-1 to TRBJ2-7; 7 bases are a match to TRBD1. The CDR3 spans 13 residues. Trimming removed 5 bases from V and 0 bases from J; junction bases left unmatched: 4. The germline CDR1 and CDR2 sequences are SQVTM and ANQGSEA. This CDR3 is CSVTDRSSYEQYF. In nucleotides, the CDR3 is TGCAGCGTTACGGACAGGAGCTCCTACGAGCAGTACTTC.

The rearrangement uses TRBV27 and TRBJ2-6; D remains unclear. V dropped 4 bases and J dropped 1 base, with 14 bases sitting between them. This CDR3 has 17 amino acids. Looked up from germline, CDR1 is MNHEY and CDR2 is SMNVEV (reference sequence). The CDR3 bases are TGTGCCAGCAGTTCTCTCAGCGCCTTGTCTGGGGCCAACGTCCTGACTTTC. Its translation is CASSSLSALSGANVLTF. The full variable domain, its missing parts supplied by reference TRBV27 and TRBJ2-6, is EAQVTQNPRYLITVTGKKLTVTCSQNMNHEYMSWYRQDPGLGLRQIYYSMNVEVTDKGDVPEGYKVSRKEKRNFPLILESPSPNQTSLYFCASSSLSALSGANVLTFGAGSRLTVL.

V gene TRBV30 combines with J gene TRBJ2-7; D gene ambiguous. The CDR3 extends over 14 amino acids. Germline CDR1 and CDR2: GTSNPN and SVGIG (reference sequence). Trimming took 1 base from V and 2 from J, leaving 12 bases between them. CDR3 bases: TGTGCCTGGAGTGAACCAATGATCGCCTACGAGCAGTACTTC. Its translation is CAWSEPMIAYEQYF.